This T cell receptor (beta chain) was identified in a study of OX40 agonist ivuxolimab in advanced cancers. Study background: Every 2 weeks, patients received ivuxolimab intravenously, dosed at 0.01 to 10 mg/kg. Study results and caveats: There was clonal expansion of CD4+ and CD8+ blood T cells by week 6 at 0.1 to 3.0 mg/kg.

The CDR3 consists of 14 residues. Germline lookup yields CDR1 MGHRA and CDR2 YSYEKL. V dropped 8 bases and J dropped 1; count of bases not matched to a gene: 3. With regard to this clone: No antigen is known for it.

TCRdb's copy holds only in-frame clones and misses some; the assay was immunoSEQ multiplex PCR. The sample consists of roughly 77,000 clones, approximately 81% of them appearing once. This receptor was obtained from an adult with an advanced solid tumor such as melanoma, head and neck, liver or kidney cancer. The specimen comprised CD4+ or CD8+ T cells sorted from blood, sampled in a trial of the OX40 agonist ivuxolimab. This chain joins TRBV4-1 and TRBJ2-7, with 12 bases matching TRBD2. CDR3 in amino acids: CASRTSGVSYEQYF. In DNA, the CDR3 is TGCGCCAGCCGGACTAGCGGGGTTTCCTACGAGCAGTACTTC.